This T cell receptor beta chain was recorded in a study of monozygotic twins with inflammatory bowel disease (dated by TCRdb to the late 2010s). In terms of the full investigation: The complete study included around 30 monozygotic twin pairs: 19 IBD-discordant Danish pairs and nine German pairs, of which four were IBD-concordant and five were IBD-discordant. Within discordant pairs, disease-associated traits were sought mainly by comparing IBD patients with their genetically identical healthy co-twins. Each individual had, on average, about 151 000 unique TCRalpha sequences and 181 000 unique TCRbeta sequences available for analysis.

The protocol used for the library was 5' RACE. The input for every TCR library was roughly 4,000 ng of total RNA. cDNA was synthesized with SMARTScribe reverse transcriptase in eight separate reactions per sample. During cDNA synthesis, template switching introduced unique molecular identifiers that contained a 6-nucleotide sample barcode. TCRalpha and TCRbeta cDNA was amplified by two nested PCRs of 16 and 9 cycles, with bead purification after each PCR. Before amplification, the cDNA was treated with uracil DNA-glycosylase and purified using the QIAquick PCR purification kit. The second PCR added Illumina TruSeq-compatible adapters along with sample-specific barcodes. TapeStation and Qubit were used to check library quality and concentration, and about 5 ng of each library was pooled. Sequencing of the pooled libraries was done on an Illumina HiSeq2500 single-index Rapid Run using custom sequencing primers and 2 x 100 bp reads. The original pipeline was this. MiGEC version 1.2.6 was used for UMI-based consensus assembly, which corrected PCR and sequencing errors. MiXCR version 2.1.1 was used to carry out V(D)J alignment, clonotype assembly and CDR3 extraction. Normalisation of gene usage, clonotype sharing and MAIT/NKT TCR abundance was achieved by analysing the top 1000, 10 000 and 20 000 clonotypes per sample. Diversity was computed as the inverse Simpson index with the vegan R package after downsampling to 27 000 UMIs. Paired Mann-Whitney U tests were applied to discordant twin pairs, and Benjamini-Hochberg correction was used for multiple testing. After TCRdb reprocessed the reads, each CDR3 protein sequence was kept as one row, without DNA. The V and J calls and clone size come from TCRdb's table, not from the authors' own analysis. The sample table gives fewer than 350,000 distinct CDR3 sequences. The top ten constitute 2% to 2.5% of the sample.

The CDR3, cysteine through phenylalanine, is 17 amino acids long. The nucleotide record is missing. The germline V gene gives CDR1 as SGHRS and CDR2 as YFSETQ. Points on this clonotype: Its antigen remains unidentified.

From each donor, a roughly 2.5 ml peripheral blood sample was collected into PAXgene tubes and stored at -80 degrees C. Without T cell sorting, total RNA was isolated from whole blood using the PAXgene blood miRNA kit on an automated QIAcube. Peripheral blood from monozygotic twin pairs, either concordant or discordant for inflammatory bowel disease, underwent deep TCRalpha and TCRbeta repertoire profiling that used unique molecular barcoding. Smoking habits were recorded for all twin pairs, and individuals were classified as current, former or never smokers. The full study reports these points: The analysis was unable to tell apart different T cell subtypes. Repertoire similarity did not differ between concordant and discordant twins, possibly due to limited statistical power. Background noise and inter-individual variability may have been introduced into the repertoires by the differing immunosuppressive treatments among patients. The results gave no support for a single strong signal or clonotype linked to IBD. Compared with healthy twins, IBD patients shared fewer clonotypes with other individuals, and the difference was most pronounced in patients with signs of disease activity. A decrease in TCRbeta repertoire diversity, as measured by inverse Simpson index, was observed in IBD patients compared with their healthy co-twins.

The rearranged segments are TRBV5-1 and TRBJ2-2; TCRdb's D call, TRBD2, is unchecked because there is no DNA. This receptor was taken from a human donor with ulcerative colitis or Crohn's disease, or a healthy co-twin of an affected twin (not recorded which). The sample comprised blood. For the CDR3, the sequence is CASSLDPGLANTGVLFF.